This TCR beta chain emerged from a study of cytomegalovirus exposure and HLA in healthy donors. The wider study: A later analysis reported the 120 or so validation repertoires used the same platform as the approximately 670 first-cohort repertoires. Study-level results: The authors enumerated 150 to 200 TCR beta chains as linked to cytomegalovirus. Most TCR sequences showed up rarely, but some public TCRs showed up in many donors. The TCR clusters that emerged in the first cohort tended, a later analysis found, to co-occur in the 95 to 150 validation repertoires.

Sequenced by immunoSEQ multiplex PCR; TCRdb stores in-frame clones only, minus some. Here the sample spans about 190,000 clones, roughly 84% being singletons. Concerning this clone: Its antigen is unidentified. The sample carries other DNA sequences with the same CDR3.

What was sequenced was PBMCs. The clonotype was recovered from a young woman in good health and CMV-seropositive.

CDR3 sequence: CASSPRDSYGYTF. The CDR3 DNA is TGTGCCAGCTCACCGCGGGACAGCTATGGCTACACCTTC. The gene calls are TRBV18 and TRBJ1-2; 7 bases match TRBD1. Germline values: CDR1 KGHSH, CDR2 LQKENI. V was pared by 3 bases and J by 4 bases, with 2 bases of the junction left unmatched. The CDR3 loop spans 13 amino acids.